This TCR beta chain was retrieved from a study of blood T cell repertoires in COVID-19. Recovered status in Cohort 3 required two negative PCRs, clearance, or symptom resolution. Germline V gives CDR1 LNHDA, CDR2 SQIVND (reference sequence). J gave up 2 bases and V 1 base, and 8 bases lay outside the gene matches. The CDR3 loop spans 18 amino acids. Only in-frame clones appear in the TCRdb table, and some are missing; sequencing was by immunoSEQ multiplex PCR. The sample yields 450,000 to 500,000 clones, approximately 90% seen once. Sequencing input: PBMCs or T cells enriched from blood (not recorded which). The source of this sequence is an older woman who had recovered from COVID-19. V is TRBV19 and J is TRBJ2-3; 11 bases line up with TRBD2. The CDR3 DNA sequence: TGTGCCAGTAGTATAGGCCTTTTAGCGGGGGGGACCACAGATACGCAGTATTTT. It is translated as CASSIGLLAGGTTDTQYF.